Ten or more counts support the clone carrying this T cell receptor (beta chain). Its specificity is unknown. The sample comes from a study of Graves' ophthalmopathy and Graves' hyperthyroidism. Findings of the study overall: Most expanded thyroid clonotypes above 0.001 frequency also appeared in blood. Ophthalmopathy was separated from stable hyperthyroidism by a 13-signature model with 87.88% sensitivity and roughly 81% specificity.

Included hyperthyroidism patients were aged 18 to 65 and newly diagnosed (under 2 months' duration). Diagnoses were established from clinical symptoms, serum thyroxine, TRAb, thyroid ultrasound and orbital computed tomography. Trimming removed 6 bases at V and 4 bases at J, with 24 bases between. CDR1 and CDR2 (germline): MRHNA, SNTAGT. The CDR3 loop spans 17 amino acids. Transcripts of RNA were the source for amplifying TCR beta CDR3 regions. An opening RT-PCR round employed HTBI primers and preceded a second-round multiplex PCR. TCRdb fed the multiplex PCR reads into MiXCR, producing one record per CDR3 protein. The sample lists approximately 410,000 distinct CDR3 sequences, 15% to 17% seen once, with roughly 7% in the top ten.

Sample: peripheral blood. This chain links TRBV6-4 with TRBJ1-1, with D maybe TRBD1 (5 bases). The TCR originated in a young woman with stable Graves' hyperthyroidism. CDR3 protein: CASRQRGQWEWVTEAFF. DNA for the CDR3: TGTGCCAGCAGGCAACGGGGCCAATGGGAATGGGTCACTGAAGCTTTCTTT.